This T cell receptor (beta chain) was profiled in a study of response to subunit inactivated influenza vaccine. This clonotype was observed at least ten times. TCRdb used MiXCR to reprocess the RT-PCR reads, holding one entry per CDR3 protein. The repertoire holds around 490,000 distinct CDR3 sequences, with under 9% as singletons. The germline CDR1 and CDR2 sequences are SGHTA and FQGNSA. There are 16 residues in the CDR3. Trimming cost V 5 bases and J 0 bases; bases outside gene matches: 5. V is TRBV7-2 and J is TRBJ1-4; TRBD1 matches 8 bases. The sequencing here drew on PBMCs from blood, taken about 23 months after vaccination. This TCR came from a man aged 50 to 75 who received an inactivated influenza vaccine. The CDR3 sequence: CASSHGQGATNEKLFF. CDR3 DNA: TGTGCCAGCAGCCACGGACAGGGAGCAACTAATGAAAAACTGTTTTTT.